This entry concerns a single T cell receptor (beta chain). Sample time point: baseline, week 1 (first vaccination visit). Treatment: pre-vaccination baseline after standard-of-care therapy. In germline, CDR1 is SGHRS, CDR2 YFSETQ. The CDR3 length is 15 residues. V was clipped by 0 bases and J by 1 base, with 11 bases between them. The data stem from a study of a mutant IDH1 vaccine in newly diagnosed glioma. Libraries were prepared by immunoSEQ multiplex PCR; TCRdb keeps only in-frame clonotypes and omits some of them. This table has roughly 70,000 clones, around 86% appearing once. The rearrangement uses TRBV5-1 and TRBJ2-7; D perhaps matches TRBD1 (5 bases). This sequence was found in a man aged 25 to 45 with glioma. The source was PBMCs, collected from a glioma patient treated with radiotherapy, temozolomide or both. The CDR3 spells CASSLVPGISYEQYF. The CDR3 nucleotides are TGCGCCAGCAGCTTGGTTCCAGGGATTTCCTACGAGCAGTACTTC. The complete variable domain, with remaining parts taken from reference TRBV5-1 and TRBJ2-7, reads KAGVTQTPRYLIKTRGQQVTLSCSPISGHRSVSWYQQTPGQGLQFLFEYFSETQRNKGNFPGRFSGRQFSNSRSEMNVSTLELGDSALYLCASSLVPGISYEQYFGPGTRLTVT.